This T cell receptor (beta chain) was sequenced during a study of T-cell memory formation after mild COVID-19 (dated by TCRdb to 2020 to 2022). For context, the study as a whole: TCR sequence clusters from the two donors were found to be largely donor specific. In two donors, T-cell clones that expanded and contracted after mild COVID-19 were followed by sequencing TCRalpha and TCRbeta repertoires longitudinally. Two young, previously healthy adult volunteers, one female and one male, were included in the cohort.

The run used an Illumina NovaSeq 6000. cDNA libraries for TCRalpha and TCRbeta were prepared by 5'RACE using constant-segment primers, with sample barcodes and unique molecular identifiers added. Trizol reagent was used to extract RNA from every sample. Amplification of the libraries took two PCR steps, and the second step added a second sample barcode plus Illumina TruSeq adapters. Sequencing of libraries was performed on an Illumina NovaSeq with 2 x 150 bp paired-end reads. Per the authors' processing: The reads were demultiplexed and collapsed into UMI-guided consensus sequences using migec v1.2.7. Using mixcr v2.1.11, the UMI consensuses were aligned to TRA and TRB V and J templates and assembled into clonotypes. Expanded or contracted clonotypes were those called significant by both edgeR and NoisET, with noise models trained on biological replicates. For edgeR calls, the thresholds were a false discovery rate-adjusted p below 0.01 and a log2 fold-change of 1. As an exploratory analysis of dynamics, max-normalized trajectories of the 1000 most abundant clonotypes were examined with PCA combined with hierarchical clustering. Separately sequenced CD4+ and CD8+ repertoires were used to assign the CD4 or CD8 phenotype of responding clones. TCRdb redid the processing of the public reads, applying fastp at Q25 and MiXCR, and retained in-frame beta chains. CDR3 protein duplicates are merged, each entry listing the most common genes and DNA. TCRdb's processing, not the authors', yielded these V and J calls. The sample includes about 360,000 distinct CDR3 sequences, with approximately 15% observed a single time. The ten largest clones represent less than 25% of the sample.

Ficoll-Paque density gradient centrifugation was used to isolate PBMCs. V is trimmed back by 8 bases and J by 1 base, and the junction contains 7 bases that no gene match accounts for. The CDR3 has 15 amino acids, counting the end cysteine and phenylalanine. Kept here is only the CDR3 DNA, which spans 45 bases and is read in frame from base 1. Sequences SGHAT (CDR1) and FQNNGV (CDR2) are obtained from the germline V gene. The research as a whole found: Some responding clones were found in pre-infection memory, which suggests that pre-existing cross-reactive memory T cells took part in the SARS-CoV-2 response. Contracting CD4+ clones appeared mostly in the CM and EM memory subsets, whereas CD8+ clones were enriched in EMRA. Clones contracting from day 15 to 85 had balanced CD4/CD8 phenotypes, while a second wave expanding from day 15 to 37 was biased towards CD4+. SARS-CoV-2 specificity of the second-wave clones peaking on day 37 was not confirmed. Only two mild cases were covered by the study, and larger cohorts that include severe cases with pre-infection samples were considered necessary.

A word on this clonotype: No cognate antigen has been identified for it. Base qualities are missing; no much larger clone stands one base away.

Sequences were obtained from PBMCs or a T cell subset sorted from them (not recorded which). The chain is encoded by TRBV11-2 joined to TRBJ1-5, and TRBD1 aligns with 8 junction nucleotides. The sequence was obtained from a young man who had mild COVID-19 (a few samples of this study predate the infection). The sample titles of this study are shuffled in the database, so cell type and time point are left out; the donor was told from shared clones. At the DNA level, the sequence is TGTGCCAGCTCGGACAGGGAAGGGAGCAATCAGCCCCAGCATTTT. The resulting protein is CASSDREGSNQPQHF.